Below, 16 T cell receptor beta chains from the same sample are listed, as sequenced in a study of regulatory T cells in long-lasting Graves disease (TCRdb year 2021). The receptor library was made with multiplex PCR. For sequencing, an Illumina HiSeq 4000 was employed. iRepertoire HTBI primers and Arm-PCR amplification of CDR3 regions were used to construct TCR beta libraries. The public reads were reanalyzed by TCRdb: fastp trimming at Q25, MiXCR alignment, in-frame beta chains only. Each entry merges the rows of one CDR3 protein and shows their most common DNA and genes. The sample profile shows approximately 400,000 distinct CDR3 sequences; about 15% of them were found once. Of the sample, approximately 7.6% is held by the ten largest clones. This specimen's time point label, interpreted: newly diagnosed GD, antithyroid drugs for less than 3 months. RNA was extracted from PBMCs in TRIzol for both TCR sequencing and RNA sequencing.

These data were also filed under a second study, of T cells in Graves' hyperthyroidism and ophthalmopathy.

This specimen was peripheral blood mononuclear cells (PBMCs), taken at new diagnosis, from a patient treated with antithyroid drugs. The receptor source for this set is a woman aged 40 to 50 with Graves disease. Donor details come from another sample of the same person, matched by shared clones.

This clonotype was detected many times. The chain employs TRBV5-1 and TRBJ2-1; maybe TRBD1 (6 bases). V was cut by 5 bases and J by 0 bases, with 12 bases left in between. Germline V gene lookup returns CDR1 SGHRS and CDR2 YFSETQ. The CDR3 is 15 residues long. The CDR3 loop reads CASRGSDSSYNEQFF. Here the CDR3 DNA reads TGCGCCAGCAGAGGGTCGGACAGCTCCTACAATGAGCAGTTCTTC.

Notes on this clonotype: A much larger clone sits a single nucleotide away, making a read error possible. The rearrangement uses TRBV27 and TRBJ1-2; TRBD1 might be the D (6 bases). The V gene lost 3 bases and the J gene lost 7 bases, with 12 bases spanning the gap. This CDR3 has 13 residues. From germline, CDR1 is MNHEY and CDR2 SMNVEV (reference sequence). In DNA, the CDR3 is TGTGCCAGCAGTTTCGACGAGGGGGGTGGCTACACCTTC. It specifies CASSFDEGGGYTF.

This clonotype was counted at least ten times. The chain recombines TRBV7-3 with TRBJ2-7; tentative D call: TRBD2 (5 bases). Germline V gives CDR1 SGHTA, CDR2 FQGTGA. The CDR3 has 15 residues. The V end was cut by 2 bases, the J end by 6 bases, with 17 bases between. Written as DNA, the CDR3 is TGTGCCAGCAGCTTAGGTCTTGTGGCGGCGGGCGAGCAGTACTTC. Protein product: CASSLGLVAAGEQYF. The full variable domain, in which reference TRBV7-3 and TRBJ2-7 provide the parts outside the CDR3, is GAGVSQTPSNKVTEKGKYVELRCDPISGHTALYWYRQSLGQGPEFLIYFQGTGAADDSGLPNDRFFAVRPEGSVSTLKIQRTERGDSAVYLCASSLGLVAAGEQYFGPGTRLTVT.

This clonotype was picked up many times. This chain uses TRBV11-2 with TRBJ2-7; no clear D gene. Germline V gene sequence: CDR1 SGHAT, CDR2 FQNNGV. The CDR3 has 13 amino acids. Trimming stripped 5 bases from V and 5 bases from J, with 13 bases between. The DNA of the CDR3 is TGTGCCAGCAGCCAAATATGGGGAAACGAGCAGTACTTC. Encoded protein: CASSQIWGNEQYF.

This clonotype was seen a handful of times. The chain combines TRBV7-9 with TRBJ2-3; no firm D call. The CDR3 spans 13 residues. The V and J ends lost 5 bases and 7 bases respectively, with 13 bases between them. Germline loops: CDR1 SEHNR, CDR2 FQNEAQ (reference sequence). In DNA form, the CDR3 reads TGTGCCAGCAGCCCGCCCGGTGCTAATACGCAGTATTTT. This sequence encodes CASSPPGANTQYF.

This clonotype was detected many times. The rearrangement joins TRBV28 to TRBJ2-7; 9 bases align to TRBD1. Losses at the gene ends were 7 bases for V and 7 bases for J; bases not matched to a gene: 11. CDR1 is MDHEN and CDR2 is SYDVKM in the germline V gene. CDR3 length: 14 amino acids. CDR3 DNA: TGTGCCAGCACCCCGGGACAGGGAATGTGGGAGCAGTACTTC. Its protein is CASTPGQGMWEQYF.

This clonotype was seen at least ten times. Here the CDR3 reads CASSLRRRGRLVETQYF. CDR3 nucleotides: TGTGCCAGCAGCTTGAGGAGGAGGGGGCGGTTAGTAGAGACCCAGTACTTC. The chain carries TRBV11-2 and TRBJ2-5, with a weak D call TRBD1 (7 bases). Germline V lookup: CDR1 SGHAT, CDR2 FQNNGV. V dropped 3 bases and J dropped 4 bases, with 21 bases sitting between them. This CDR3 has 17 residues. Complete variable domain (other parts from reference TRBV11-2 and TRBJ2-5): EAGVAQSPRYKIIEKRQSVAFWCNPISGHATLYWYQQILGQGPKLLIQFQNNGVVDDSQLPKDRFSAERLKGVDSTLKIQPAKLEDSAVYLCASSLRRRGRLVETQYFGPGTRLLVL.

This clonotype has ten or more counts. V gene TRBV20-1 combines with J gene TRBJ2-7, with D uncertain. Deletions cut 1 base from V and 2 bases from J, with 9 bases between. The length of the CDR3 is 13 residues. Germline V gene data show CDR1 as DFQATT and CDR2 as SNEGSKA (reference sequence). CDR3 sequence: CSARGVVAYEQYF. CDR3 sequence (DNA): TGCAGTGCTAGAGGAGTGGTAGCCTACGAGCAGTACTTC.

V usage is TRBV20-1 and J usage is TRBJ1-3, with D possibly matching TRBD1 (6 bases). There are 18 residues in the CDR3. The V and J ends lost 1 base and 0 bases respectively, with 19 bases between them. The germline gives CDR1 DFQATT, CDR2 SNEGSKA (reference sequence). The CDR3 DNA follows: TGCAGTGCTAGAGTTGAAGGGCAGGGGATCTCCTCTGGAAACACCATATATTTT. This encodes CSARVEGQGISSGNTIYF.

The chain has TRBV27 and TRBJ1-6, with TRBD1 matching over 7 bases. J gave up 7 bases and V 6 bases, and 3 bases lay outside the gene matches. This CDR3 has 13 residues. Germline loops: CDR1 MNHEY, CDR2 SMNVEV (reference sequence). The CDR3 bases are TGTGCCAGCAGCGGGACAGAGAATTCACCCCTCCACTTT. This sequence encodes CASSGTENSPLHF.

The rearrangement joins TRBV3-1 to TRBJ2-7, with 8 bases matching TRBD2. The V gene end was trimmed by 4 bases and the J gene end by 7 bases; junction bases not matched to a gene: 15. The CDR3 runs 16 residues. Germline V lookup: CDR1 LGHDT, CDR2 YNNKEL (reference sequence). The CDR3 reads CASSPPGLGDYNEQYF. The CDR3, as DNA: TGTGCCAGCAGCCCCCCGGGACTAGGGGACTACAATGAGCAGTACTTC.

The chain combines TRBV7-8 with TRBJ2-1; no reliable D call. V lost 2 bases and J lost 6, with 11 bases in between. The CDR3 runs 14 residues. CDR1 is SGHVS and CDR2 is FQNEAQ in the germline V gene. The CDR3 region has the DNA TGTGCCAGCAGCTTAAAGGAAACCAGCAATGAGCAGTTCTTC. Translating gives CASSLKETSNEQFF.

The DNA for the CDR3 is TGTGCCAGCAGTCTGGGGGACGGTGGAGGCTATGAGCAGTTCTTC. Translated: CASSLGDGGGYEQFF. The J gene is TRBJ2-1, the V gene TRBV12-3 or TRBV12-4; D may match TRBD1 or TRBD2 (5 bases each). The CDR3 length is 15 residues. Trimming left V 5 bases short and J 8 bases short, with 19 bases between.

This clonotype was seen at least ten times. This chain joins TRBV3-1 and TRBJ1-2; 12 bases fit TRBD1. Germline loops: CDR1 LGHDT, CDR2 YNNKEL (reference sequence). The CDR3 runs 17 residues. The V gene end was trimmed by 3 bases and the J gene end by 2 bases; junction bases not matched to a gene: 7. CDR3 DNA: TGTGCCAGCAGCCATTCCGGGACAGGGGGCGGAAACTATGGCTACACCTTC. It translates to CASSHSGTGGGNYGYTF.

This chain joins TRBV7-9 and TRBJ1-2, with D possibly matching TRBD1 (5 bases). CDR3 size: 13 residues. V was clipped by 5 bases and J by 7 bases, with 14 bases between them. Germline V gene data show CDR1 as SEHNR and CDR2 as FQNEAQ (reference sequence). CDR3 DNA sequence: TGTGCCAGCAGCCCTGACAGTCGGACTGGCTACACCTTC. This sequence encodes CASSPDSRTGYTF. Using reference TRBV7-9 and TRBJ1-2 for the parts outside the CDR3, the full variable domain is DTGVSQNPRHKITKRGQNVTFRCDPISEHNRLYWYRQTLGQGPEFLTYFQNEAQLEKSRLLSDRFSAERPKGSFSTLEIQRTEQGDSAMYLCASSPDSRTGYTFGSGTRLTVV.

The chain links TRBV25-1 to TRBJ1-3; no definite D call. The germline gives CDR1 MGHDK, CDR2 SYGVNS. With 3 bases removed from V and 0 bases from J, the gap between germline ends came to 6 bases. This CDR3 contains 14 residues. CDR3 sequence reads: CASSDDTSGNTIYF. In nucleotides, the CDR3 is TGTGCCAGCAGTGATGACACCTCTGGAAACACCATATATTTT. Full variable domain (outside the CDR3, taken from reference TRBV25-1 and TRBJ1-3): EADIYQTPRYLVIGTGKKITLECSQTMGHDKMYWYQQDPGMELHLIHYSYGVNSTEKGDLSSESTVSRIRTEHFPLTLESARPSHTSQYLCASSDDTSGNTIYFGEGSWLTVV.